A selection of T cell receptor beta chains follows, all from one sample in a study of cytomegalovirus exposure and HLA in healthy donors. Some clones are missing from TCRdb's copy, which holds only in-frame ones; the method was immunoSEQ multiplex PCR. The table shows 150,000 to 200,000 clones, with 87% occurring only once. Specimen: PBMCs. The receptor source for this set is a boy aged 2 to 10 in good health and CMV-seronegative. Both conserved end residues are part of each CDR3. Fields, in order: J gene, D gene, clone size, V gene, CDR3 protein, CDR3 DNA. The D gene is left open where the match is weak. Only some rows state a clone size, as once, few, many or a class for expanded clones.

>TRBJ2-3|TRBD2|-|TRBV4-1
CASSQPRGQARASGSSDTQYF
TGCGCCAGCAGCCAACCCAGAGGACAGGCCCGGGCTAGCGGGAGTTCGGATACGCAGTATTTT
>TRBJ1-3|TRBD1|-|TRBV5-4
CASSPDRGSGNTIYF
TGTGCCAGCAGCCCTGACAGGGGGAGCGGAAACACCATATATTTT
>TRBJ2-7|-|-|TRBV28
CASSFFPVETYEQYF
TGTGCCAGCAGTTTCTTCCCGGTAGAAACTTACGAGCAGTACTTC
>TRBJ2-7|-|-|TRBV20-1
CSASGVHEQYF
TGCAGTGCCTCAGGGGTCCACGAGCAGTACTTC
>TRBJ2-5|TRBD2|-|TRBV9
CASSVTLAGGQETQYF
TGTGCCAGCAGCGTAACTCTAGCGGGGGGGCAAGAGACCCAGTACTTC
>TRBJ2-6|TRBD1|-|TRBV19
CASLEDGQGDSGANVLTF
TGTGCCTCCTTAGAAGATGGACAGGGAGACTCTGGGGCCAACGTCCTGACTTTC
>TRBJ2-1|-|-|TRBV28
CASRGGGRAEQFF
TGTGCCAGCCGGGGTGGAGGGCGAGCTGAGCAGTTCTTC
>TRBJ2-1|-|-|TRBV25-1
CASRVENEQFF
TGTGCCAGCAGGGTAGAGAATGAGCAGTTCTTC
>TRBJ2-7|-|-|TRBV28
CASRAADLSSYEQYF
TGTGCCAGCAGGGCAGCGGACCTGAGCTCCTACGAGCAGTACTTC
>TRBJ2-1|-|-|TRBV19
CASSFQTALNEQFF
TGTGCCAGTAGTTTCCAGACAGCCCTCAATGAGCAGTTCTTC
>TRBJ2-7|TRBD2|once|TRBV6-5
CASRQTSGKSYEQYF
TGTGCCAGCAGGCAGACTAGCGGGAAATCCTACGAGCAGTACTTC
>TRBJ1-1|-|-|TRBV7-3
CASSLTGGTEAFF
TGTGCCAGCAGCTTAACGGGGGGCACTGAAGCTTTCTTT
>TRBJ2-7|-|-|TRBV7-2
CASSAPSLPYEQYF
TGTGCCAGCAGCGCACCTAGCTTGCCCTACGAGCAGTACTTC
>TRBJ1-4|-|-|TRBV15
CATSGGQGRQEKLFF
TGTGCCACCAGCGGAGGGCAGGGGCGGCAAGAAAAACTGTTTTTT
>TRBJ1-2|-|-|TRBV5-6
CASQLSGDEINYGYTF
TGTGCCAGCCAATTGTCCGGGGATGAAATTAACTATGGCTACACCTTC
>TRBJ2-1|-|-|TRBV6-5
CASSYSGPNPRDEQFF
TGTGCCAGCAGTTACAGCGGGCCAAACCCCAGGGATGAGCAGTTCTTC
>TRBJ1-2|-|-|TRBV5-5
CASSSGTANGYTF
TGTGCCAGCAGCTCCGGGACTGCAAATGGCTACACCTTC
>TRBJ2-5|-|-|TRBV27
CASSAGTGLLETQYF
TGTGCCAGCAGTGCCGGAACAGGGCTATTGGAGACCCAGTACTTC
>TRBJ2-1|TRBD2|-|TRBV11-3
CASSLVGLGGGGYNEQFF
TGTGCCAGCAGCTTAGTGGGTCTGGGGGGGGGAGGCTACAATGAGCAGTTCTTC
>TRBJ2-6|-|-|TRBV9
CASSVIGVGFRANVLTF
TGTGCCAGCAGCGTAATAGGGGTCGGGTTTCGGGCCAACGTCCTGACTTTC
>TRBJ1-2|-|few|TRBV5-4
CASSLRGGRGYTF
TGTGCCAGCAGCTTGAGGGGCGGTCGAGGCTACACCTTC
>TRBJ2-3|TRBD2|-|TRBV28
CASCHPGLARDTQYF
TGTGCCAGCTGCCACCCGGGACTAGCAAGAGATACGCAGTATTTT
>TRBJ1-1|-|-|TRBV28
CASSSPIQAPSEAFF
TGTGCCAGCAGTTCTCCGATTCAGGCCCCCTCCGAAGCTTTCTTT
>TRBJ2-2|-|-|TRBV18
CASSPSTGHTGELFF
TGTGCCAGCTCACCATCGACAGGTCACACCGGGGAGCTGTTTTTT
>TRBJ2-3|TRBD2|-|TRBV7-2
CASSFRPGGGIADTQYF
TGTGCCAGCAGTTTCCGCCCCGGGGGGGGGATCGCAGATACGCAGTATTTT
>TRBJ2-7|-|-|TRBV5-4
CASSRPGVSSGYEQYF
TGTGCCAGCAGCAGACCGGGAGTTTCGTCTGGCTACGAGCAGTACTTC
>TRBJ1-2|-|-|TRBV4-1
CASSQAQGLGGYTF
TGCGCCAGCAGCCAGGCACAGGGATTGGGTGGCTACACCTTC
>TRBJ2-3|-|-|TRBV27
CASSQWAGTSTDTQYF
TGTGCCAGCTCCCAATGGGCGGGGACTAGCACAGATACGCAGTATTTT
>TRBJ2-7|-|-|TRBV5-1
CASSLAQGTIYEQYF
TGCGCCAGCAGCTTGGCCCAGGGAACTATCTACGAGCAGTACTTC
>TRBJ2-2|-|-|TRBV6-6
CASSLRVGNTGELFF
TGTGCCAGCAGTTTACGGGTCGGGAACACCGGGGAGCTGTTTTTT
>TRBJ1-2|TRBD1|-|TRBV27
CASTSQGWGGGYGYTF
TGTGCCAGCACTTCACAGGGGTGGGGAGGTGGCTATGGCTACACCTTC
>TRBJ1-2|TRBD1|-|TRBV28
CASSLPRRGRGGYTF
TGTGCCAGCAGTTTACCCCGGAGGGGGCGCGGTGGCTACACCTTC
>TRBJ1-2|-|once|TRBV28
CASSLVSINYGYTF
TGTGCCAGCAGTTTGGTGTCTATTAACTATGGCTACACCTTC
>TRBJ2-1|TRBD2|-|TRBV5-1
CASSLPSGDYNEQFF
TGCGCCAGCAGCCTTCCTAGCGGGGACTACAATGAGCAGTTCTTC
>TRBJ1-6|-|-|TRBV19
CASTHHPNREGLSYYNSPLHF
TGTGCCAGTACACATCACCCTAACAGGGAAGGATTGTCCTACTATAATTCACCCCTCCACTTT
>TRBJ2-2|TRBD2|-|TRBV6-6
CASSRRPGAGAGELFF
TGTGCCAGCAGCCGCAGGCCCGGGGCGGGGGCCGGGGAGCTGTTTTTT